This entry describes one TCR beta chain. The antigen is undetermined. Libraries were made from TCR beta cDNA, and they carried unique molecular identifiers. In TCRdb, the PCR reads were re-called with MiXCR into one record per CDR3 protein. The sample has hundreds of thousands of distinct CDR3 sequences, approximately 30% seen once; the top ten hold 0.56%. The data are from a study of post-analysis software for immune sequencing data. The study, taken as a whole, reports: In patients, a few TRBV segments were more frequent than in controls, with TRBV5-6, TRBV5-1 and TRBV20-1 among them. Versus controls, multiple sclerosis patients showed significantly lower diversity (normalized Chao1).

Germline V CDR1 and CDR2: LGHDT, YNNKEL (reference sequence). The CDR3 is 15 residues long. V lost 2 bases, J lost 5 bases, and 2 bases stayed unmatched. Material: blood. V gene TRBV3-1 combines with J gene TRBJ2-1; TRBD2 matches 11 bases. This clonotype was obtained from a girl aged 5 to 17 with multiple sclerosis. The CDR3 DNA follows: TGTGCCAGCAGCCAACTAGCGGGGGGCCACAATGAGCAGTTCTTC. Translating it yields CASSQLAGGHNEQFF.